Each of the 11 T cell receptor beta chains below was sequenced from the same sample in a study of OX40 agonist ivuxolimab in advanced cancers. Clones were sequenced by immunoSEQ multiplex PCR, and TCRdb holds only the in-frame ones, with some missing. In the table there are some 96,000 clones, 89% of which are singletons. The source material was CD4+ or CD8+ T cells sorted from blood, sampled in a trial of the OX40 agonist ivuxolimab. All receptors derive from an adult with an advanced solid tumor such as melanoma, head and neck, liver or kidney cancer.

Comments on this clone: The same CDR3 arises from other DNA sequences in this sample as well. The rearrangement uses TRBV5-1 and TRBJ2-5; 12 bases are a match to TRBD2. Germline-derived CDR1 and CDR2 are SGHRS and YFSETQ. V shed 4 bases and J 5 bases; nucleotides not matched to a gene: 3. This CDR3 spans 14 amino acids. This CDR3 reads CASSLGTSGETQYF. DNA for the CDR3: TGCGCCAGCAGCCTCGGGACTAGCGGGGAGACCCAGTACTTC.

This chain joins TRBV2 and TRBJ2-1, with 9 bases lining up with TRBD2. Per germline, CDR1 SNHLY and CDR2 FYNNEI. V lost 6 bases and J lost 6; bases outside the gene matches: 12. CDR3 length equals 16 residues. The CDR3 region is CASSPRPGLAGNEQFF. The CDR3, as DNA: TGTGCCAGCAGCCCTCGCCCGGGACTAGCTGGCAATGAGCAGTTCTTC.

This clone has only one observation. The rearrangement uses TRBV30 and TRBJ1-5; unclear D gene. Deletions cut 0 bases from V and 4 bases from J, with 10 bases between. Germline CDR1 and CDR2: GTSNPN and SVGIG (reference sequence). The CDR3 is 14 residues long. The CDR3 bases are TGTGCCTGGAGTGTAGGGCAGGTTAATCAGCCCCAGCATTTT. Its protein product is CAWSVGQVNQPQHF.

CDR3 nucleotide sequence: TGTGCCAGTACTCAGGGTTCCGAGCAGTACTTC. It codes for CASTQGSEQYF. The chain carries TRBV6-5 and TRBJ2-7, with D maybe TRBD1 (5 bases). The CDR3 has 11 amino acids. CDR1 is MNHEY, CDR2 SVGAGI, per germline. V gave up 9 bases and J gave up 6 bases, with 12 bases separating them.

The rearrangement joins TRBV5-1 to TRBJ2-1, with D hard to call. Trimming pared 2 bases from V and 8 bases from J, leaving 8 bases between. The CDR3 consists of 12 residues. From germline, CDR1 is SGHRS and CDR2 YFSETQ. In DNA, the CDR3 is TGCGCCAGCAGCTTTTCGAGGCATGAGCAGTTCTTC. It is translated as CASSFSRHEQFF.

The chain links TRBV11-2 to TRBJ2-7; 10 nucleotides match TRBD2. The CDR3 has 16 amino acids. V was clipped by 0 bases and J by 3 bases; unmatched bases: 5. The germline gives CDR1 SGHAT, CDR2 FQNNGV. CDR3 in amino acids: CASSLDLAGVVYEQYF. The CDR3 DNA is TGTGCCAGCAGCTTAGATCTAGCGGGAGTTGTCTACGAGCAGTACTTC. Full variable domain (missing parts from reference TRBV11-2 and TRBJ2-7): EAGVAQSPRYKIIEKRQSVAFWCNPISGHATLYWYQQILGQGPKLLIQFQNNGVVDDSQLPKDRFSAERLKGVDSTLKIQPAKLEDSAVYLCASSLDLAGVVYEQYFGPGTRLTVT.

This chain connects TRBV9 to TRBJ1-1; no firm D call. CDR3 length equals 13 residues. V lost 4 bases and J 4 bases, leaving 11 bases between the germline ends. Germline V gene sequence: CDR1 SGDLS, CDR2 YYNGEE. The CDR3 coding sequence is TGTGCCAGCAGCTTTCTTTCCGGCACTGAAGCTTTCTTT. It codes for CASSFLSGTEAFF.

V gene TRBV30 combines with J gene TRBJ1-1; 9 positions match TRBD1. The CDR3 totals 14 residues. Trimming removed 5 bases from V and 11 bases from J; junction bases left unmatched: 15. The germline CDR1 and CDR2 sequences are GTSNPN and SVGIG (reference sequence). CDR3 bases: TGTGCCTGGGACTACAGGGGGCGACGGGTGGATGCTTTCTTT. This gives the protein CAWDYRGRRVDAFF.

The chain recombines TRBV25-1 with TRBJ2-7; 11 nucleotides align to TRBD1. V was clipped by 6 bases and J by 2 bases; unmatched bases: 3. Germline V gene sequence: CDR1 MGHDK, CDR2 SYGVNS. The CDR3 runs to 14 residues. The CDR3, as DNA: TGTGCCAGCAGAGGGACAGGGGGGACCTACGAGCAGTACTTC. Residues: CASRGTGGTYEQYF.

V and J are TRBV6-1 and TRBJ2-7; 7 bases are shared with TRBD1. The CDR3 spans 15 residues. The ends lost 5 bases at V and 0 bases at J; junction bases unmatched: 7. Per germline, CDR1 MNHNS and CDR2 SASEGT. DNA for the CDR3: TGTGCCAGCAGTACTACCGGGACAGCCTCCTACGAGCAGTACTTC. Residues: CASSTTGTASYEQYF.

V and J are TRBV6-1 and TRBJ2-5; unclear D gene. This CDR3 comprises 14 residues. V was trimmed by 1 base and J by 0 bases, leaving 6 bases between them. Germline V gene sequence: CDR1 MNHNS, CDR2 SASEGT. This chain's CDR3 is CASSEGWNQETQYF. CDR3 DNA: TGTGCCAGCAGTGAAGGATGGAACCAAGAGACCCAGTACTTC.